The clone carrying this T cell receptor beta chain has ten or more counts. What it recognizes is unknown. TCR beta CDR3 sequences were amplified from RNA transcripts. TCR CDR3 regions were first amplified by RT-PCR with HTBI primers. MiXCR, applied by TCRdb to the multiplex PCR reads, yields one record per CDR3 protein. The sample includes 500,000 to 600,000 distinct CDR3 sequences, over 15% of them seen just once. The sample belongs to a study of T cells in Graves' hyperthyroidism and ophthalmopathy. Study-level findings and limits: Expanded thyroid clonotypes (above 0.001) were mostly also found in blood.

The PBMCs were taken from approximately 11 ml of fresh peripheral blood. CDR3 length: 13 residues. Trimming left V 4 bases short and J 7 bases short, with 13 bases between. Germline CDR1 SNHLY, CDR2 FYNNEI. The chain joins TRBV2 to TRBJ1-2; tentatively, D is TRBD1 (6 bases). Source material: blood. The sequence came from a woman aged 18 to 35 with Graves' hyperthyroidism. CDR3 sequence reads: CASSGAGAGGYTF. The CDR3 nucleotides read TGTGCCAGCAGTGGGGCAGGGGCGGGTGGCTACACCTTC. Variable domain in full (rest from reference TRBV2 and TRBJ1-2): EPEVTQTPSHQVTQMGQEVILRCVPISNHLYFYWYRQILGQKVEFLVSFYNNEISEKSEIFDDQFSVERPDGSNFTLKIRSTKLEDSAMYFCASSGAGAGGYTFGSGTRLTVV.